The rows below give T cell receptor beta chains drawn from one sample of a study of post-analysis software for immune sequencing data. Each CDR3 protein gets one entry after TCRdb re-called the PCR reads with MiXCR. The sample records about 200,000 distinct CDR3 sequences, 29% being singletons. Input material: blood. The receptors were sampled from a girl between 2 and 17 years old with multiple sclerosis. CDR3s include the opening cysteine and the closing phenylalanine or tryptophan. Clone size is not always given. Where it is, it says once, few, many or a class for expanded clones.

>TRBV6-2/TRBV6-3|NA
CATRARTGAYEQYF
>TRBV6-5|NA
CASSPDPGTRGSPLHF
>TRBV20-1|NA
CSASENRGGGWDNQPQHF
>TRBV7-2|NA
CASSLGSSGMGRQFF
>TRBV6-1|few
CASRPSSGYGYTF
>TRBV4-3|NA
CASSQEQADLYNEQFF
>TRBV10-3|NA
CAISGQGAGTQYF
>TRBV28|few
CASSPPGFGNTEAFF
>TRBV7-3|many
CASSPTGRGAGYTF
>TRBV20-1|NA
CGASRDSGGTTEAFF
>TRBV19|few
CASRDGTGSPLSGANVLTF
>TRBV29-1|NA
CNGCSETQYF
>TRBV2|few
CASSVQGNTEAFF
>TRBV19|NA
CASSIGPRGTSNQPQHF
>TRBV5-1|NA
CASSVDPLNTEAFF
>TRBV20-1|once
CSANEVASGIIRTYEQYF
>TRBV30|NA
CAWTLGALPYEQYF
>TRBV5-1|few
CASSSGGQRTYNEQFF
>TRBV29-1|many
CSVEDGNGQFF
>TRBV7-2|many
CASSLGGGYEQYF
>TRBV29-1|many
CSGGTALEGYTF
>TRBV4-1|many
CASSQLAGVSKETQYF
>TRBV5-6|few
CASSQTGGTYYGYTF
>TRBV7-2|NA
CASSLDEVTEFF
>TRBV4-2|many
CASSRQGQTYNEQFF
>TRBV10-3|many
CAISESIQGIQYF
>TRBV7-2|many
CASSREGPYGYTF
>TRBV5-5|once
CVSSLGPTGSEKLFF
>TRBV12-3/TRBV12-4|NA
CASSSGQGDNDQFF
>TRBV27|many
CASSPNPGGETQYF
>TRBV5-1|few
CASSGRLRLVGEETQYF
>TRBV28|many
CASQGSYEQYF
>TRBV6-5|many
CASSLRQSNTEAFF
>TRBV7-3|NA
CASSRVSGGRSTDTQYF
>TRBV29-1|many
CSVDVDTDTQYF
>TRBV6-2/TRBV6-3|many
CASRGRDGTDTQYF
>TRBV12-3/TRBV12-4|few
CASSLAPRQKYEQYF
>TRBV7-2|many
CASSPLGLAYNEQFF
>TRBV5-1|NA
CASSLGAGGGGEKLFF
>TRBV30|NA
CAWSGGQGGPGELFF
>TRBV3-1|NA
CAGSQGASGGPRGQYF
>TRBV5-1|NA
CASSLGDHLNSPLHF